This T cell receptor (beta chain) was identified during a study of T cells after posttransplantation cyclophosphamide. The CDR3 runs to 14 residues. CDR1 and CDR2 from the germline V gene are LNHDA and SQIVND (reference sequence). Trimming stripped 6 bases from V and 7 bases from J, with 16 bases between. Profiling relied on immunoSEQ multiplex PCR, and the TCRdb table lists in-frame clones only, not all of them. The table lists about 6,000 clones, about 98% of them singletons, with 0.85% to 0.9% in the top ten. Study outcomes and limitations: Later post-transplant blood repertoires were often dominated by donor CD8+ memory clones.

Concerning this clone: Its specificity is unknown.

The TCR comes from a man aged 40-49 years in good health, CMV-negative, and a related stem cell transplant donor. This rearrangement joins TRBV19 to TRBJ1-5, with D possibly matching TRBD1 (6 bases). The sequencing sample was made of memory CD4+ T cells sorted from PBMCs. DNA for the CDR3: TGTGCCAGTAGCCCCGGGACAAGGGGACAGCCCCAGCATTTT. Translating gives CASSPGTRGQPQHF.